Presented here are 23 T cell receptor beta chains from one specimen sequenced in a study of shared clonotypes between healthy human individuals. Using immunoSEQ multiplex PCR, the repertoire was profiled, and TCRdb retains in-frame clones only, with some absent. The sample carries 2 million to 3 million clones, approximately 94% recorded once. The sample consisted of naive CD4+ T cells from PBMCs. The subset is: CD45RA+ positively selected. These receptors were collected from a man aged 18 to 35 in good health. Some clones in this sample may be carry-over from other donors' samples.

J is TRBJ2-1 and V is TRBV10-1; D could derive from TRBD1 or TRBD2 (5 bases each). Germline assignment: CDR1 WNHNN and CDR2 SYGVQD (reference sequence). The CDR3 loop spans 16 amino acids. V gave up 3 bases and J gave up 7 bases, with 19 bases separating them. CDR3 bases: TGCGCCAGCAGTGAAGTGAGGGCCAGGGTACAAAATGAGCAGTTCTTC. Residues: CASSEVRARVQNEQFF.

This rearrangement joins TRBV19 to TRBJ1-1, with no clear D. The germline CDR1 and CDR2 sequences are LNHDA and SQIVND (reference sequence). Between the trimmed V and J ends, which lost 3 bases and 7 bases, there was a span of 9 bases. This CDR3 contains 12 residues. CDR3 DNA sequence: TGTGCCAGTAGTATCGGCAGGCTTGAAGCTTTCTTT. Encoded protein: CASSIGRLEAFF.

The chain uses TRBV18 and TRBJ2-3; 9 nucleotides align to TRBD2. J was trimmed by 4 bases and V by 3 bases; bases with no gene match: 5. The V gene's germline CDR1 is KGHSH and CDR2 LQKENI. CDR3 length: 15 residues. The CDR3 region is CASSPGTSYSDTQYF. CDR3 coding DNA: TGTGCCAGCTCACCTGGGACTAGCTACTCAGATACGCAGTATTTT.

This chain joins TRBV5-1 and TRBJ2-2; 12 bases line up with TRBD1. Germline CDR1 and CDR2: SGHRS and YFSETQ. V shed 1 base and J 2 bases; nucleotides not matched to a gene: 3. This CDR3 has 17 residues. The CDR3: CASSLFGTGGNTGELFF. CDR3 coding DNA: TGCGCCAGCAGCTTGTTCGGGACAGGGGGCAACACCGGGGAGCTGTTTTTT.

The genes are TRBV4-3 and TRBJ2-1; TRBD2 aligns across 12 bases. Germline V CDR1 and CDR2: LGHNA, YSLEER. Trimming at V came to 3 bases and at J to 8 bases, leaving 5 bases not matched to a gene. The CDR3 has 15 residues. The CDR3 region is CASSQASGRVDEQFF. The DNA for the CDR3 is TGCGCCAGCAGCCAGGCTAGCGGGAGGGTTGATGAGCAGTTCTTC.

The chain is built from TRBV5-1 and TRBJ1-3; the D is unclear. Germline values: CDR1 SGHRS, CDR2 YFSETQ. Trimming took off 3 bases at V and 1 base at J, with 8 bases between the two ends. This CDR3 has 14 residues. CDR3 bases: TGCGCCAGCAGCTCACTACCTTCTGGAAACACCATATATTTT. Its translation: CASSSLPSGNTIYF.

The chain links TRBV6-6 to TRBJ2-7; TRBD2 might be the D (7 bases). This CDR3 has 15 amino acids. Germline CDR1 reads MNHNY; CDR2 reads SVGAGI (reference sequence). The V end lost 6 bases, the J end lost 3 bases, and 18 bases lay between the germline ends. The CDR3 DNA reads TGTGCCAGCAGAAGGGGGGAGGGTACAAACTACGAGCAGTACTTC. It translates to CASRRGEGTNYEQYF.

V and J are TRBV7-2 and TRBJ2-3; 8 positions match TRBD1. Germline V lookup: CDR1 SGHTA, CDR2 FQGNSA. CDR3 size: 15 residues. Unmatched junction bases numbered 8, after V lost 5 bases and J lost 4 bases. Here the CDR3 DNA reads TGTGCCAGCAGCCGAACGGGACAGGAGGCAGATACGCAGTATTTT. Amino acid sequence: CASSRTGQEADTQYF.

The CDR3 here is CASRPETGSLQPGNTIYF. As DNA, the CDR3 is TGTGCCAGTAGGCCTGAAACCGGGAGCCTTCAACCGGGAAACACCATATATTTT. The rearrangement links TRBV19 to TRBJ1-3; no definite D call. Deletions cut 6 bases from V and 4 bases from J, with 25 bases between. There are 18 residues in the CDR3. Germline CDR1 is LNHDA and CDR2 is SQIVND (reference sequence).

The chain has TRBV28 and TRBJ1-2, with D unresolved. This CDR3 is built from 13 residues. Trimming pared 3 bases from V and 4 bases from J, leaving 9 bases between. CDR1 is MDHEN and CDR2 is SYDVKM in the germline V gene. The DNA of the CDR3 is TGTGCCAGCAGTTTCGGAAAGATCTATGGCTACACCTTC. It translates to CASSFGKIYGYTF.

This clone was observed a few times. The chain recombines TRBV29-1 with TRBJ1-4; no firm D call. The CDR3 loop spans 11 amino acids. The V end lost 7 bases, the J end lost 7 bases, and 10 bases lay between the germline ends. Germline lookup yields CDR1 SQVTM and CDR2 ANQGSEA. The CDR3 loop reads CSAFWREKLFF. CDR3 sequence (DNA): TGCAGCGCATTCTGGCGTGAAAAACTGTTTTTT.

Written as DNA, the CDR3 is TGTGCCAGCAGTGAACTGGGGAAGGTCGGCTATGGCTACACCTTC. This gives the protein CASSELGKVGYGYTF. The chain carries TRBV2 and TRBJ1-2; D is undetermined. The CDR3 has 15 residues. V lost 2 bases and J 4 bases, leaving 14 bases between the germline ends. Germline values: CDR1 SNHLY, CDR2 FYNNEI.

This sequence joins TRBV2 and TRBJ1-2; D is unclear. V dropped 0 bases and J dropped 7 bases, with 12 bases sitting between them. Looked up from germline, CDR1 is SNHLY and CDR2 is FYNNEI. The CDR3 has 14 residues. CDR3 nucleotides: TGTGCCAGCAGTGAAGCTCGGAGAGTGGCTGGCTACACCTTC. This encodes CASSEARRVAGYTF.

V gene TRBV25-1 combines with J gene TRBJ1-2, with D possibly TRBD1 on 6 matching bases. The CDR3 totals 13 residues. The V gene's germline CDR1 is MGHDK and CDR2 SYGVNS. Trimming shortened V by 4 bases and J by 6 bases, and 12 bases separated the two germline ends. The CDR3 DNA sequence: TGTGCCAGCAGTGGAGTCACAGGGAATGGCTACACCTTC. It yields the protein CASSGVTGNGYTF.

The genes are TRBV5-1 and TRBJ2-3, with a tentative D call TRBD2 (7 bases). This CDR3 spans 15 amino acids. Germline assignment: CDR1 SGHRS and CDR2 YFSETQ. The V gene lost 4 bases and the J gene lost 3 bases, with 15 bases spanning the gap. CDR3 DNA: TGCGCCAGCAGCCGAGGGGGGCGGGAGACAGATACGCAGTATTTT. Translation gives CASSRGGRETDTQYF.

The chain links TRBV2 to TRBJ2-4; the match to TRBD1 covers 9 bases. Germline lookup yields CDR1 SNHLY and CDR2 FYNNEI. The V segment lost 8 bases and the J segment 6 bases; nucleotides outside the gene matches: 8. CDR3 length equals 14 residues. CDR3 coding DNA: TGTGCCAGCCAGGGTCGACAGGGGGTAAACATTCAGTACTTC. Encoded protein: CASQGRQGVNIQYF.

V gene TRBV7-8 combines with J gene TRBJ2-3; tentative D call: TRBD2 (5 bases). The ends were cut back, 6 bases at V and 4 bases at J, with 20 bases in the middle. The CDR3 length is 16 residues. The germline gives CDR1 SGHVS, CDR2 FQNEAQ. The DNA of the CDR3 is TGTGCCAGCAGGCCGACGCGTGGGCGGGTCCCAGATACGCAGTATTTT. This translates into CASRPTRGRVPDTQYF.

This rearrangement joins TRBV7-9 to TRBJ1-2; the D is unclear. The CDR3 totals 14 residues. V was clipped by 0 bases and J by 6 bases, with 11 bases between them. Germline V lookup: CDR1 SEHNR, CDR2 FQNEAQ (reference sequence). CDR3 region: CASSLAPGSNGYTF. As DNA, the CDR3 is TGTGCCAGCAGCTTAGCGCCCGGCAGCAATGGCTACACCTTC.

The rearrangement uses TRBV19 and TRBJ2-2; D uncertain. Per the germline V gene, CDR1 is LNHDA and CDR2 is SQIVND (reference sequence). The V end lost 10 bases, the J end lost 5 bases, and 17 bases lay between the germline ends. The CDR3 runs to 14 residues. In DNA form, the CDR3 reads TGTGCCACTGAACGCGGCAGAATTACCGGGGAGCTGTTTTTT. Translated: CATERGRITGELFF.

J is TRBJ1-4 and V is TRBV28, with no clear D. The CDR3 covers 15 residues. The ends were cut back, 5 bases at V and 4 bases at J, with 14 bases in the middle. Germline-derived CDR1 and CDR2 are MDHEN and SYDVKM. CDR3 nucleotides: TGTGCCAGCAGTGTACAGCGGACTCTTAATGAAAAACTGTTTTTT. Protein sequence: CASSVQRTLNEKLFF.

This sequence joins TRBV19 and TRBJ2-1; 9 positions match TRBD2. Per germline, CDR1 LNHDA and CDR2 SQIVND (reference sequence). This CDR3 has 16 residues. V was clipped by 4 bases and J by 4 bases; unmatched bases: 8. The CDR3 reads CASSNPTSGKYNEQFF. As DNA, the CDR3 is TGTGCCAGTAGTAACCCGACTAGCGGTAAATACAATGAGCAGTTCTTC.

CDR3 in amino acids: CSGGRQGGNTEAFF. CDR3 DNA: TGCAGCGGAGGGAGACAGGGGGGCAACACTGAAGCTTTCTTT. V usage is TRBV29-1 and J usage is TRBJ1-1; 9 nucleotides match TRBD1. Per germline, CDR1 SQVTM and CDR2 ANQGSEA. This CDR3 comprises 14 residues. V was clipped by 7 bases and J by 2 bases; unmatched bases: 8.

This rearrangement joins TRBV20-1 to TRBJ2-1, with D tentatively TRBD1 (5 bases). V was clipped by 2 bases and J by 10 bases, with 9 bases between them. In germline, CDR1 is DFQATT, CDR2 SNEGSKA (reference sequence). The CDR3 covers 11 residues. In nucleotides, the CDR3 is TGCAGTGCTAGAACCCAGGGCGAGCAGTTCTTC. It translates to CSARTQGEQFF.